This T cell receptor (beta chain) was identified in a study of cytomegalovirus exposure and HLA in healthy donors. Study results and caveats: Among the sequence variants, a highly shared cluster was likely an artifact of sequencing. Accounts indicate the classifier identified cytomegalovirus status with strong specificity and sensitivity. A missense DCLRE1C variant was associated with V- and J-gene trimming of TCR beta chains in a later analysis, and an independent cohort replicated the association. Whilst most TCR sequences proved rare, a subset of public TCRs occurred across many donors.

From germline, CDR1 is SQVTM and CDR2 ANQGSEA. The CDR3 has 13 amino acids. Deletions cut 5 bases from V and 5 bases from J, with 15 bases between. Turning to this clone: The antigen remains undetermined.

It was with 60 Vbeta and 13 Jbeta primers that the PCR ran. Using immunoSEQ multiplex PCR, the repertoire was profiled, and TCRdb retains in-frame clones only, with some absent. The table lists around 130,000 clones, about 80% of them singletons. The receptor was derived from a man aged 25-40 years in good health and CMV-seronegative. The sample consisted of PBMCs. The V call is TRBV29-1, the J call TRBJ2-5; TRBD1 might be the D (6 bases). The CDR3 DNA follows: TGCAGCGTTACGGACACAGGGCGGGAGACCCAGTACTTC. Protein product: CSVTDTGRETQYF.